The present entry profiles one T cell receptor (beta chain) with its context. Its matching antigen is unknown. TCRbeta library preparation incorporated unique molecular identifiers. One entry per CDR3 protein, called by TCRdb with MiXCR from the PCR reads. The sample lists about 470,000 distinct CDR3 sequences, around two fifths occurring once. The data originate from a study of T-cell reconstitution after alpha-beta-depleted transplantation in children. Trimming removed 4 bases from V and 7 bases from J, with 13 bases in between. Germline V gene lookup returns CDR1 MNHEY and CDR2 SVGAGI. This CDR3 has 13 amino acids. Overall study results and limits: It was newly produced T cells that mostly accounted for T-cell counts and diversity one year after transplant. Alpha-beta T cells present about two months after transplant were reported to originate from several hundred expanded graft clones.

The chain recombines TRBV6-5 with TRBJ2-5; D is possibly TRBD1 (6 bases). Sample: PBMCs, taken before TCRalphabeta/CD19-depleted stem cell transplant. The source of this sequence is a girl aged 2-9 years with aplastic anemia, due to receive a stem cell transplant. The CDR3 DNA reads as TGTGCCAGCAGTTCAGGGGTTCGTGGGACCCAGTACTTC. Amino acids: CASSSGVRGTQYF.